These T cell receptor beta chains were read from a single sample in a study of lymphopenia after photon versus proton radiotherapy. TCRdb's table, derived via immunoSEQ multiplex PCR, lists solely in-frame clones and lacks some. The sample holds approximately 65,000 clones; around 90% are singletons and the top ten take 9.5% to 15%. The source material was peripheral blood, sampled from a patient treated with proton-based radiotherapy. All receptors derive from an elderly man with esophageal cancer. Both conserved end residues are part of each CDR3. A D gene is named only where the DNA matches it firmly. Clone sizes are given selectively: once, few, many, or a class where the clone is expanded.

CDR3 DNA	CDR3 protein	J gene	clone size	V gene	D gene
TGTGCCAGCAGCAGCACTAGCGGGGGCTACAATGAGCAGTTCTTC	CASSSTSGGYNEQFF	TRBJ2-1	NA	TRBV7-3	TRBD2
TGTGCCAGCAGCAAAGAGGCCACAGATTGGAGCAATCAGCCCCAGCATTTT	CASSKEATDWSNQPQHF	TRBJ1-5	NA	TRBV21-1	NA
TGTGCCAGCAGTTACTGGGACAGGGGGCGGGAGACCCAGTACTTC	CASSYWDRGRETQYF	TRBJ2-5	once	TRBV6-5	TRBD1
TGTGCCAGCACCGGGGTGGGGACCTACCAAGAGACCCAGTACTTC	CASTGVGTYQETQYF	TRBJ2-5	few	TRBV7-2	NA
TGTGCCAGCTCACCACCATCGGGTGGCACCGGGGAGCTGTTTTTT	CASSPPSGGTGELFF	TRBJ2-2	NA	TRBV18	NA
TGTGCCAGCAGTTCTCAGGGGCTTAGCAATCAGCCCCAGCATTTT	CASSSQGLSNQPQHF	TRBJ1-5	few	TRBV6-6	NA
TGCGCCAGCAGCCAAGTTGGAGGGCTTAGGGAAAAACTGTTTTTT	CASSQVGGLREKLFF	TRBJ1-4	once	TRBV4-1	NA
TGTGCCAGCAGCTTAGTCAGGGAGGAGACCCAGTACTTC	CASSLVREETQYF	TRBJ2-5	NA	TRBV7-2	NA
TGTGCCAGCAGCGTCCTCCCGGGAGACGAAAACTATGGCTACACCTTC	CASSVLPGDENYGYTF	TRBJ1-2	NA	TRBV9	NA
TGTGCCAGCAGCCCCAGCCGGGGTCGGGGCATTCAGTACTTC	CASSPSRGRGIQYF	TRBJ2-4	few	TRBV7-8	NA
TGTGCCACCAGCATGGGGGGGGACCAAGAGACCCAGTACTTC	CATSMGGDQETQYF	TRBJ2-5	few	TRBV15	TRBD2
TGCGCCAGCAGCGACAGCACCTCTGGGGCCAACGTCCTGACTTTC	CASSDSTSGANVLTF	TRBJ2-6	NA	TRBV5-1	NA
TGTGCCAGCAGCCGGGACAGGGAAGAGACCCAGTACTTC	CASSRDREETQYF	TRBJ2-5	NA	TRBV5-6	TRBD1
TGCGCCAGCAGTGAAGGGACAGGGGGTGCCGCTAATGAAAAACTGTTTTTT	CASSEGTGGAANEKLFF	TRBJ1-4	NA	TRBV10-1	TRBD1
TGTGCCAGCAGCTTGGCGCTAGCGGGGGGGCCGGAGGTGGAGACCCAGTACTTC	CASSLALAGGPEVETQYF	TRBJ2-5	NA	TRBV5-6	TRBD2
TGTGCCAGCAGCTTAACAGGGTGGGGAACTGAAGCTTTCTTT	CASSLTGWGTEAFF	TRBJ1-1	NA	TRBV11-3	NA